This T cell receptor beta chain originates from a study of T cells in Graves' hyperthyroidism and ophthalmopathy. Study-wide findings and caveats: Most expanded thyroid clonotypes above 0.001 also appeared in blood.

With respect to this clonotype: As yet, its antigen is unknown.

From RNA transcripts, TCR beta CDR3 regions were amplified. A set of HTBI primers served as the primers for a first-round RT-PCR of the TCR CDR3. Using its own MiXCR run on the multiplex PCR reads, TCRdb lists one record per CDR3 protein. In the table there are about 610,000 distinct CDR3 sequences, 35% to 55% of which are singletons. It was uncontrolled infection, other autoimmune disease, pregnancy or lactation that excluded patients. In making diagnoses, clinical symptoms, serum thyroxine and TRAb, thyroid ultrasound and orbital computed tomography were all used. Trimming took 6 bases from V and 10 from J; bases not matched to a gene: 5. Germline CDR1 is SQVTM and CDR2 is ANQGSEA. CDR3 length: 12 residues.

J is TRBJ1-4 and V is TRBV29-1, with TRBD1 identical over 10 bases. This clonotype was sampled from a woman younger than 35 with Graves' hyperthyroidism. What was sequenced was peripheral blood or thyroid tissue (not recorded which). CDR3 amino acids: CSVGQGIGKLFF. The CDR3 nucleotides read TGCAGCGTGGGACAGGGGATAGGAAAACTGTTTTTT.